This T cell receptor beta chain comes out of a study of blood T cell repertoires in COVID-19 (dated by TCRdb to 2018 to 2020). About the investigation overall: Collaborator samples came from the United States, Italy and Spain and covered acute and convalescent phases of COVID-19. A de-identified subject ID, COVID-19 status, age in years and sex were almost always included in the sample metadata. The prospective study material was composed of cDNA or gDNA derived from T cells, B-cell-depleted T cells, or PBMCs. The dataset comprised deeply sampled blood TCRbeta repertoires from subjects exposed to, actively infected with, or recovered from COVID-19. The repertoires were released in a freely available public database intended as a resource for research on the immune response to SARS-CoV-2. Samples came from the ongoing ImmuneRACE study (first 160 participants) plus 1,254 subjects from 6 global collaborators. Where available, HLA class I and class II types were taken from metadata supplied by the sample provider and were not determined by assay-based typing.

Collaborating institutions collected whole blood in K2EDTA tubes following their own protocols. Collaborator samples were shipped for TCRbeta analysis as frozen whole blood, isolated PBMCs, or DNA extracted from either sample type. Worth noting for this clone: Its recognized antigen is unknown. No much larger clone is present one base from it, and per-base qualities are unavailable.

Beyond this particular receptor, the publication reports: The quantity of clinical and demographic metadata differed by source and by participant and was supplied without curation.

TCRbeta CDR3 regions were amplified from genomic DNA by means of the immunoSEQ Assay, a bias-controlled multiplex PCR. From the authors' description of their analysis: The number of nucleated cells in each sample was estimated by amplification of reference gene primers within the assay. To quantify the absolute abundance of each unique TCRbeta CDR3 rearrangement, sequence reads were collapsed and filtered. For each sample, productive Simpson clonality was calculated as the square root of Simpson's diversity index across productive rearrangements. Drawn from immuneACCESS, this table holds only the in-frame rearrangements with V and J called that TCRdb kept. Clones are partly lost; checked studies trace under half to an unresolved V gene and leave the rest unexplained. The DNA was the basis for D and trimming; V, J and clone size are from that table. In all, the sample holds about 59,000 clones, and roughly 70% of those were seen once. The top ten hold about 17% of the sample.

Inclusive of the bounding cysteine and phenylalanine, the CDR3 is 15 residues long. Just CDR3 DNA is preserved here, 45 bases in frame from base 1. CDR1 MNHNS and CDR2 SASEGT were looked up in the germline V gene. V ends up 2 bases short and J 8 bases short, with an unmatched junction base count of 9. This TCR was sampled from a woman aged 45 to 65 with active or convalescent COVID-19. Sequencing input: peripheral blood. The chain is assembled from TRBV6-1 and TRBJ2-1; TRBD2 aligns with 7 central bases. The CDR3 region has the sequence CASSELGGSFDEQFF. The DNA sequence is TGTGCCAGCAGTGAACTGGGCGGGAGTTTCGATGAGCAGTTCTTC.